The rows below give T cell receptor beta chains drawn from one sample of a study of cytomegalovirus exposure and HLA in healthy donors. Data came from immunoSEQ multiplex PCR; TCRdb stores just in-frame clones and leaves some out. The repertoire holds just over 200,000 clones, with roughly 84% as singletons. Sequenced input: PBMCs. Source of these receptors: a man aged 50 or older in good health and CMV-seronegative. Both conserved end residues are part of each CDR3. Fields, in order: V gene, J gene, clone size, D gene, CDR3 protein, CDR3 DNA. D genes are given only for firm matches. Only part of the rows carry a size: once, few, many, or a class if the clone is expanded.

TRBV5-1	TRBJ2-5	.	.	CASSLSNPQETQYF	TGCGCCAGCAGCTTGAGCAATCCCCAAGAGACCCAGTACTTC
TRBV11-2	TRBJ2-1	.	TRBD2	CASSLRTSLDSYNEQFF	TGTGCCAGCAGCTTGCGGACTAGCTTAGACTCCTACAATGAGCAGTTCTTC
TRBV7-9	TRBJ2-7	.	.	CASTPRRGPYEQYF	TGTGCCAGCACCCCCCGCCGAGGGCCTTACGAGCAGTACTTC
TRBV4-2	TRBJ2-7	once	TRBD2	CASSRRTSGFHEQYF	TGTGCCAGCAGCCGCCGGACTAGCGGGTTCCACGAGCAGTACTTC
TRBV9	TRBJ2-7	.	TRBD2	CASSADSGRASEQYF	TGTGCCAGCAGCGCCGATAGCGGGAGGGCGAGCGAGCAGTACTTC
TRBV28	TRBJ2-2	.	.	CASSLSSGANTGELFF	TGTGCCAGCAGTTTATCATCCGGGGCGAACACCGGGGAGCTGTTTTTT
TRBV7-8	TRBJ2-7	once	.	CASSLGGPGEQYF	TGTGCCAGCAGCTTAGGAGGACCAGGGGAGCAGTACTTC
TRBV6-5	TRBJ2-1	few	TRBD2	CASRPLAGGYNEQFF	TGTGCCAGCAGACCACTAGCGGGAGGCTACAATGAGCAGTTCTTC
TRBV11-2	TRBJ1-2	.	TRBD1	CATRTGGFNYGYTF	TGTGCCACCAGGACAGGGGGCTTTAACTATGGCTACACCTTC
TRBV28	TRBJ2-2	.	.	CASSFRVLRTGELFF	TGTGCCAGCAGTTTTCGGGTTCTGAGAACCGGGGAGCTGTTTTTT
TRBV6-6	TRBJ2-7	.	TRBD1	CASRPTGVFPYEQYF	TGTGCCAGCAGGCCTACAGGGGTTTTCCCCTACGAGCAGTACTTC
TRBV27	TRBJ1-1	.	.	CASSLTEGGTEAFF	TGTGCCAGCAGCCTGACTGAAGGGGGCACTGAAGCTTTCTTT
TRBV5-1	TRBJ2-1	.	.	CASSPLATYNEQFF	TGCGCCAGCAGCCCGCTAGCGACCTACAATGAGCAGTTCTTC
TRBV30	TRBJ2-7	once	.	CAWRGDPGGPAYEQYF	TGTGCCTGGAGGGGGGATCCTGGAGGGCCAGCCTACGAGCAGTACTTC
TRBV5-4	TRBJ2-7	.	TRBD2	CAMSGTSGIYEQYF	TGTGCCATGTCGGGGACTAGCGGGATCTACGAGCAGTACTTC
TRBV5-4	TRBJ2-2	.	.	CASSLRGGAGELFF	TGTGCCAGCAGCTTGAGGGGGGGCGCCGGGGAGCTGTTTTTT
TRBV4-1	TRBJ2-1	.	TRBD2	CASSQALAGAYNEQFF	TGCGCCAGCAGCCAAGCGCTAGCGGGAGCCTACAATGAGCAGTTCTTC
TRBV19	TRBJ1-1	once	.	CASTRGLMNTEAFF	TGTGCCAGTACGAGGGGACTCATGAACACTGAAGCTTTCTTT
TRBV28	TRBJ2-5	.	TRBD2	CATTTSGSRSRGETQYF	TGTGCCACTACGACTAGCGGGAGTAGGTCTCGAGGGGAGACCCAGTACTTC
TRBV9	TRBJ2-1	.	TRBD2	CASSPSGGKYNEQFF	TGTGCCAGCAGCCCTAGCGGGGGGAAGTACAATGAGCAGTTCTTC
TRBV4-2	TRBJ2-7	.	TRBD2	CASSQGGSTYEQYF	TGTGCCAGCAGCCAAGGCGGGAGTACGTACGAGCAGTACTTC
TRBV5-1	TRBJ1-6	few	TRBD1	CASSSRQGNSPLHF	TGCGCCAGCAGCTCTAGACAGGGTAATTCACCCCTCCACTTT
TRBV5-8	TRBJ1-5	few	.	CASSLGVGEVKPQHF	TGTGCCAGCAGCTTGGGGGTCGGGGAAGTCAAGCCCCAGCATTTT
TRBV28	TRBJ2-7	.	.	CASSLDTFSYEQYF	TGTGCCAGCAGCCTGGACACGTTCTCCTACGAGCAGTACTTC
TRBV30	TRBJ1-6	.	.	CAWSQGREAPLHF	TGTGCCTGGAGTCAGGGGCGTGAAGCACCCCTCCACTTT
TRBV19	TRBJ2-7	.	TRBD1	CASQSSGTVAYEQYF	TGTGCCAGTCAATCGTCCGGGACAGTAGCCTACGAGCAGTACTTC
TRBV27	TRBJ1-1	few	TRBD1	CASSVGQGSFNTEAFF	TGTGCCAGCAGCGTAGGACAGGGGTCCTTTAACACTGAAGCTTTCTTT
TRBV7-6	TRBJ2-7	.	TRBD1	CASSLVWGQGYEQYF	TGTGCCAGCAGCTTAGTATGGGGACAGGGCTACGAGCAGTACTTC
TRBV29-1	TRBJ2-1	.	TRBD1	CSFQAWGQGADEQFF	TGCAGCTTTCAAGCTTGGGGACAGGGGGCCGATGAGCAGTTCTTC
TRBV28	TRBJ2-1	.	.	CASSLPLAMGYNEQFF	TGTGCCAGCAGTTTACCCCTAGCGATGGGCTACAATGAGCAGTTCTTC
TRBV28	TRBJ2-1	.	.	CASIGGEVNEQFF	TGTGCCAGCATAGGAGGGGAGGTCAATGAGCAGTTCTTC
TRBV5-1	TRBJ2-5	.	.	CASSSYRVEQETQYF	TGCGCCAGCAGCTCCTACAGGGTGGAACAAGAGACCCAGTACTTC
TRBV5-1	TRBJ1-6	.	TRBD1	CASSLVTGDNSPLHF	TGCGCCAGCAGCTTGGTAACAGGGGATAATTCACCCCTCCACTTT
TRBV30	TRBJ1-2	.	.	CAWSARRDYTF	TGTGCCTGGAGTGCTCGTCGGGATTACACCTTC
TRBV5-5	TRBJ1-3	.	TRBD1	CASSHTGTESSGNTIYF	TGTGCCAGCAGTCACACCGGGACAGAGAGCTCTGGAAACACCATATATTTT
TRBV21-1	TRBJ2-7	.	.	CASSKSQGQGGDEQYF	TGTGCCAGCAGCAAAAGCCAGGGACAGGGGGGCGACGAGCAGTACTTC
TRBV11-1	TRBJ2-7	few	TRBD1	CASSPRQGEVHEQYF	TGTGCCAGCAGCCCCCGACAGGGTGAAGTCCACGAGCAGTACTTC
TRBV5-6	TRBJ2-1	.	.	CASSSGFTYNEQFF	TGTGCCAGCAGCTCAGGGTTCACCTACAATGAGCAGTTCTTC
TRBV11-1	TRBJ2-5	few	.	CASSLAAGLIQETQYF	TGTGCCAGCAGCTTAGCGGCAGGTTTGATCCAAGAGACCCAGTACTTC
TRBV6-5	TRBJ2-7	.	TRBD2	CASMGGSYEQYF	TGTGCCAGCATGGGGGGGTCCTACGAGCAGTACTTC
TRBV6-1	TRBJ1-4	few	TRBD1	CASSEATRGRELFF	TGTGCCAGCAGTGAAGCGACCAGGGGGCGAGAACTGTTTTTT
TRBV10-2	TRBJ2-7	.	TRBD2	CASSESGGAGYYEQYF	TGCGCCAGCAGTGAGTCGGGGGGAGCGGGGTACTACGAGCAGTACTTC
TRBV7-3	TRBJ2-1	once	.	CASSLTSESSIYNEQFF	TGTGCCAGCAGCTTAACTAGCGAGAGCAGTATCTACAATGAGCAGTTCTTC
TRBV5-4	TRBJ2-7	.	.	CASSLYSSYEQYF	TGTGCCAGCAGCTTGTACAGCTCCTACGAGCAGTACTTC